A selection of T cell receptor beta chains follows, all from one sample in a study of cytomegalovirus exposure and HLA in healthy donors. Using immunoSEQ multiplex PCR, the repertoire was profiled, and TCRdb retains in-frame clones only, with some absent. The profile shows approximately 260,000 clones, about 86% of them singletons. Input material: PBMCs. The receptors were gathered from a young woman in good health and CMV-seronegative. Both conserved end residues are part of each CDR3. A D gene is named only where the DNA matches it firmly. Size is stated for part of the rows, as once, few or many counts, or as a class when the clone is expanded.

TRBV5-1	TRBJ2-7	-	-	TGCGCCAGCAGGCGGGACAGCTCGACCTTCTCCTACGAGCAGTACTTC	CASRRDSSTFSYEQYF
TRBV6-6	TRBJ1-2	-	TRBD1	TGTGCCAGCAGTTCGAACTCTGCAGGGGGCGTCGGTGGCTACACCTTC	CASSSNSAGGVGGYTF
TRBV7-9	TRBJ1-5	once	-	TGTGCCAGCAGCTTAGACGGAGGTGGAGGAAATCAGCCCCAGCATTTT	CASSLDGGGGNQPQHF
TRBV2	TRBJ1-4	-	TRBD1	TGTGCCAGCAGGCGAGGACAGGGGGCGTACCCAACTAATGAAAAACTGTTTTTT	CASRRGQGAYPTNEKLFF
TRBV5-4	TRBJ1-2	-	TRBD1	TGTGCCAGCAGCAAGGGACAGGGGAACTATGGCTACACCTTC	CASSKGQGNYGYTF
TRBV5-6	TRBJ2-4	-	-	TGTGCCAGCAGCTTTTTCAGGCTAGCCAAAAACATTCAGTACTTC	CASSFFRLAKNIQYF
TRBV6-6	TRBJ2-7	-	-	TGTGCCAGCAGTCCCAGGGCTGACTCCTACGAGCAGTACTTC	CASSPRADSYEQYF
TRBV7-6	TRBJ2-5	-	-	TGTGCCAGCAGCTTAGAGGCAGGGAACCAAGAGACCCAGTACTTC	CASSLEAGNQETQYF
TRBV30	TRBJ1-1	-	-	TGTGCCTGGATGTACACAGGCGGTAGCACTGAAGCTTTCTTT	CAWMYTGGSTEAFF
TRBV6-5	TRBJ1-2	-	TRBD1	TGTGCCAGCAGTTACACCGGGACAGGGCGCGGCTACACCTTC	CASSYTGTGRGYTF
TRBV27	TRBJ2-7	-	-	TGTGCCAGCAGCCAAACAGGGCTCTCCTACGAGCAGTACTTC	CASSQTGLSYEQYF
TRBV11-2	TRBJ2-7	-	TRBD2	TGTGCCAGCAGCTCCGTTCGCGCGACTAGCGGGAGTGCCTACGAGCAGTACTTC	CASSSVRATSGSAYEQYF
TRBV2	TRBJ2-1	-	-	TGTGCCAGCAGTCACAACGCGGATGAGCAGTTCTTC	CASSHNADEQFF
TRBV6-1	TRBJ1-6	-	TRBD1	TGTGCCAGCAGTCTCTGGACAGGGGATAATTCACCCCTCCACTTT	CASSLWTGDNSPLHF
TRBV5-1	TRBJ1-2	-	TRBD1	TGCGCCAGCAGCTTGGCCCCCTCCGACAGGGACGGCTATGGCTACACCTTC	CASSLAPSDRDGYGYTF
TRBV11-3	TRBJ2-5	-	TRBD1	TGTGCCAGCAGCCCCGGACAGGGTCTGAAGACCCAGTACTTC	CASSPGQGLKTQYF
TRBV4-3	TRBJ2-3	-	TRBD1	TGCGCCAGCAGCCAAGATGGGACAGGGGACGCGGATACGCAGTATTTT	CASSQDGTGDADTQYF
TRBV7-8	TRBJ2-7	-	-	TGTGCCAGCAGCCATCGGGGGGCCTCCTACGAGCAGTACTTC	CASSHRGASYEQYF
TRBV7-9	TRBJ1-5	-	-	TGTGCCAGCAGCAAGAGACAGGACGAGCCCCAGCATTTT	CASSKRQDEPQHF
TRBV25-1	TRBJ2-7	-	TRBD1	TGTGCCAGCAGTGAATTAGGACAGGCGTTTGACGAGCAGTACTTC	CASSELGQAFDEQYF
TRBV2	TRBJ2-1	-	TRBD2	TGTGCCAGTTCCTCTAGCGGGAGCCCCTACAATGAGCAGTTCTTC	CASSSSGSPYNEQFF
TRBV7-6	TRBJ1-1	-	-	TGTGCCAGCAGCCACGGCGGCAGGGGAAGGACTGAAGCTTTCTTT	CASSHGGRGRTEAFF